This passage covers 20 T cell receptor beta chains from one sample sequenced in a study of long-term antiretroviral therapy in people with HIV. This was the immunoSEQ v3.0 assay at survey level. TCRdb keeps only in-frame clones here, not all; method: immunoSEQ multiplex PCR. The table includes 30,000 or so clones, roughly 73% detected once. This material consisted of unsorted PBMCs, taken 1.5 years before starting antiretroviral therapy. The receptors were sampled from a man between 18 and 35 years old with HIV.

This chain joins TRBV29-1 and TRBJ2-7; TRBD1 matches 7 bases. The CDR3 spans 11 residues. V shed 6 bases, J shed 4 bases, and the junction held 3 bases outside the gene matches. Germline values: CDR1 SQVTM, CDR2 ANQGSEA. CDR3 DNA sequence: TGCAGCGTACTACAGGGGTACGAGCAGTACTTC. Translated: CSVLQGYEQYF.

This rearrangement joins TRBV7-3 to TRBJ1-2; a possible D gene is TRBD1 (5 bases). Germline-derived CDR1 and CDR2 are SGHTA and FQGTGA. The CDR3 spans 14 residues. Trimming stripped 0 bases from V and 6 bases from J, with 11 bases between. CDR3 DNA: TGTGCCAGCAGCTTAACCGGGGGGAGGGATGGCTACACCTTC. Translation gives CASSLTGGRDGYTF.

This CDR3 reads CAISGLAGESGELFF. As DNA, the CDR3 is TGTGCCATCAGTGGACTAGCGGGGGAGTCCGGGGAGCTGTTTTTT. This sequence joins TRBV10-3 and TRBJ2-2; 12 positions agree with TRBD2. The CDR3 consists of 15 residues. In germline, CDR1 is ENHRY, CDR2 SYGVKD. V lost 4 bases, J lost 6 bases, and 3 bases stayed unmatched.

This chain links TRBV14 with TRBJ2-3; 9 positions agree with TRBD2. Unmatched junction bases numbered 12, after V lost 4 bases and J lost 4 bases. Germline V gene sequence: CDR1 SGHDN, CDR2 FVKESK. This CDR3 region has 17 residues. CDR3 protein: CASSRPRGGGGADTQYF. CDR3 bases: TGTGCCAGCAGCCGACCCCGTGGCGGGGGGGGCGCAGATACGCAGTATTTT.

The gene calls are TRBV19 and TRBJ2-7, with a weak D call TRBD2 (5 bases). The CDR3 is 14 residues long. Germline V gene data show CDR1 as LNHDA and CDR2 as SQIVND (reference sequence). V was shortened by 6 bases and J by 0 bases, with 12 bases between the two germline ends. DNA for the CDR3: TGTGCCAGTAGCCCCCTTGGGAGCTCCTACGAGCAGTACTTC. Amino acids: CASSPLGSSYEQYF. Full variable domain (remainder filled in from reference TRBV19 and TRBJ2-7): DGGITQSPKYLFRKEGQNVTLSCEQNLNHDAMYWYRQDPGQGLRLIYYSQIVNDFQKGDIAEGYSVSREKKESFPLTVTSAQKNPTAFYLCASSPLGSSYEQYFGPGTRLTVT.

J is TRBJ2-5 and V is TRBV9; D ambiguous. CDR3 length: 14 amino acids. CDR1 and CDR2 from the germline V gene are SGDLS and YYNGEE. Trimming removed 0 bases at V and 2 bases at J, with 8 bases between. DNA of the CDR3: TGTGCCAGCAGCGTAGGGGCGGATCAAGAGACCCAGTACTTC. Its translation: CASSVGADQETQYF.

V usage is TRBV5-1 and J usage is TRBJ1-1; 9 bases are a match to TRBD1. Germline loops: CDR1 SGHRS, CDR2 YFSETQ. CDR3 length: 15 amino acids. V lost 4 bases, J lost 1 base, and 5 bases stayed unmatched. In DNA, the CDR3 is TGCGCCAGCAGCACCCCGGACAGGGGGAACACTGAAGCTTTCTTT. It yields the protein CASSTPDRGNTEAFF.

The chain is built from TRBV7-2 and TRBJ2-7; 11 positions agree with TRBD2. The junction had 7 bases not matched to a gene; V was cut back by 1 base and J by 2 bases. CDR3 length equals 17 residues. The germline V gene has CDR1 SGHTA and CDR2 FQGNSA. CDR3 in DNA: TGTGCCAGCAGCTTAGGCCGGCAGGGACTAGCGGCCTACGAGCAGTACTTC. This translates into CASSLGRQGLAAYEQYF.

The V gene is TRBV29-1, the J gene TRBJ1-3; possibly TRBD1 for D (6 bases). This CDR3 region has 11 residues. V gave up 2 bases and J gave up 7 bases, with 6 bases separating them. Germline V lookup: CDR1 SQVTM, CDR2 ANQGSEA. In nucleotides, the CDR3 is TGCAGCGTTGAAAGGGGGAACACCATATATTTT. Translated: CSVERGNTIYF.

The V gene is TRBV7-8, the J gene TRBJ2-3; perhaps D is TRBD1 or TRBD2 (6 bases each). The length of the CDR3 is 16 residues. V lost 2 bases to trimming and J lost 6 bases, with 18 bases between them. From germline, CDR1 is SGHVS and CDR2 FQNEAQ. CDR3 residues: CASSLLGGFGPDTQYF. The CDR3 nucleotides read TGTGCCAGCAGCTTATTAGGGGGGTTCGGACCCGATACGCAGTATTTT.

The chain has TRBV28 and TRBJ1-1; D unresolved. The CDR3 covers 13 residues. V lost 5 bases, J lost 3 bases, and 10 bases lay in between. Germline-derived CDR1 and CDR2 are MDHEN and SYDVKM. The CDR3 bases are TGTGCCAGCAGTCAGAGGGAGTACACTGAAGCTTTCTTT. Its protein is CASSQREYTEAFF.

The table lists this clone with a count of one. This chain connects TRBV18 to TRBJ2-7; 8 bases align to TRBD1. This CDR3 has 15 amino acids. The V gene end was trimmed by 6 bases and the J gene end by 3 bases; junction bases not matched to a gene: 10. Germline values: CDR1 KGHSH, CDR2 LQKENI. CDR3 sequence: CASSEGQGSYYEQYF. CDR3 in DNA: TGTGCCAGCTCGGAAGGACAGGGATCCTACTACGAGCAGTACTTC.

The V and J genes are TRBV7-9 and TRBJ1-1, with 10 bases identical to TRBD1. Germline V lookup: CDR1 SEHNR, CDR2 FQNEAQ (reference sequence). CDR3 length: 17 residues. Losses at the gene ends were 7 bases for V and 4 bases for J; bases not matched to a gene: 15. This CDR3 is CASTPSPGQGVSTEAFF. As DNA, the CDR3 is TGTGCCAGCACCCCCTCCCCAGGACAGGGGGTGTCCACTGAAGCTTTCTTT.

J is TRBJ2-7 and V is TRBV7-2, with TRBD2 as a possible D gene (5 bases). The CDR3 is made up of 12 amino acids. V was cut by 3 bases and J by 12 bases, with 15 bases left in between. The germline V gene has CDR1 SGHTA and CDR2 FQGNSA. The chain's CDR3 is CASSFRESRAYF. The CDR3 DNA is TGTGCCAGCAGCTTTAGGGAGTCTCGGGCGTACTTC.

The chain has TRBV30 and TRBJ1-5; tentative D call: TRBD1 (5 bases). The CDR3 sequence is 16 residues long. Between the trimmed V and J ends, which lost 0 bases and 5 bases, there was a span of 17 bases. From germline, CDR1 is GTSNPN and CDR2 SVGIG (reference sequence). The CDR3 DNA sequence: TGTGCCTGGAGTGTACCCGCAGTCCAGGGTGATCAGCCCCAGCATTTT. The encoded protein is CAWSVPAVQGDQPQHF.

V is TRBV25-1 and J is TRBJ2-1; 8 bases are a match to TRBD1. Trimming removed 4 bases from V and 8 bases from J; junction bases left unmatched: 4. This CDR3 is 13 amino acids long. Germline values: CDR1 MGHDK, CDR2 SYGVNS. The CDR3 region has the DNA TGTGCCAGCAGTGCGGGACAGGTCGATGAGCAGTTCTTC. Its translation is CASSAGQVDEQFF.

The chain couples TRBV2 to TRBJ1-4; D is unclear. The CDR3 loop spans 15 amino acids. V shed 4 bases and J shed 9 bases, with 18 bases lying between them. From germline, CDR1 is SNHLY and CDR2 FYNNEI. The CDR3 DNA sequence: TGTGCCAGCAGTGTAGCCCCATTACCTCTTCAAAAACTGTTTTTT. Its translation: CASSVAPLPLQKLFF.

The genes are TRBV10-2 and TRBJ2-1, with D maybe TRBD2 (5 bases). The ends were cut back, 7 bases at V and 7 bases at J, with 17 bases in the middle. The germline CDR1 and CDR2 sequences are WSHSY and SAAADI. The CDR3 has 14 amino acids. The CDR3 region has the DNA TGCGCCAGCATGATAGGGCGGGCCGGGAATGAGCAGTTCTTC. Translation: CASMIGRAGNEQFF.

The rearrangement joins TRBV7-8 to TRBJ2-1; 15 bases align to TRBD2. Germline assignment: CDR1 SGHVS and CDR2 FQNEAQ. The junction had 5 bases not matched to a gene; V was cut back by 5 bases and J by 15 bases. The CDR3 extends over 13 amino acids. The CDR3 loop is CASSPGTSGGRFF. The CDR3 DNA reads TGTGCCAGCAGCCCCGGGACTAGCGGGGGGCGGTTCTTC.

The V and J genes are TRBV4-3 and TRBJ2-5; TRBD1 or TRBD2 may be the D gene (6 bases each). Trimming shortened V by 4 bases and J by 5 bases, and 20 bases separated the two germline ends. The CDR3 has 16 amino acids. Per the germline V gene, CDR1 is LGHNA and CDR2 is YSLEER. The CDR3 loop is CASSLSFRGVSETQYF. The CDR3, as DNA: TGCGCCAGCAGCCTCTCGTTTAGGGGGGTCTCGGAGACCCAGTACTTC.